These 5 T cell receptor beta chains originate from one sample sequenced in a study of graft-versus-host responses after intestinal transplantation. TCRdb's copy holds only in-frame clones and misses some; the assay was immunoSEQ multiplex PCR. The data hold more than 65,000 clones, with approximately 94% observed a single time. For these receptors, no antigen is known. The sequences come from unstimulated CD8+ T cells sorted from spleen or lymph node cells, collected before intestinal transplant. The source of these receptors is a human donor who received an intestinal transplant.

The chain uses TRBV4-1 and TRBJ2-5; D is uncertain. Germline CDR1 reads MGHRA; CDR2 reads YSYEKL. The CDR3 is 13 residues long. V was cut by 6 bases and J by 5 bases, with 13 bases left in between. For the CDR3, the DNA is TGCGCCAGCAGTCGAGACGGTTGGGAGACCCAGTACTTC. It translates to CASSRDGWETQYF.

V and J are TRBV6-6 and TRBJ2-1, with D tentatively TRBD1 (5 bases). The CDR3 extends over 15 amino acids. Germline V gene data show CDR1 as MNHNY and CDR2 as SVGAGI (reference sequence). V lost 2 bases and J 8 bases, leaving 16 bases between the germline ends. CDR3 DNA: TGTGCCAGCAGTTACCCCCAGGGTGGACGAGATGAGCAGTTCTTC. This gives the protein CASSYPQGGRDEQFF.

The chain carries TRBV5-1 and TRBJ2-3; 11 bases are a match to TRBD2. V gave up 4 bases and J gave up 5 bases; unmatched junction bases: 12. The CDR3 spans 17 residues. Germline V gives CDR1 SGHRS, CDR2 YFSETQ. CDR3 DNA sequence: TGCGCCAGCAGCCCGGGAGTAGCGGGAGGGCCTGTAGATACGCAGTATTTT. This encodes CASSPGVAGGPVDTQYF.

The chain employs TRBV7-2 and TRBJ2-1; no firm D call. There are 13 residues in the CDR3. Germline CDR1 reads SGHTA; CDR2 reads FQGNSA. The germline V and J ends were trimmed by 6 bases and 8 bases, with 14 bases remaining between them. The CDR3 sequence is CASRSLGKDEQFF. The CDR3 DNA reads TGTGCCAGCAGGTCGCTAGGAAAAGATGAGCAGTTCTTC.

The CDR3 protein is CASSLAFETSSTDTQYF. The CDR3 DNA follows: TGTGCCAGCAGCTTGGCTTTCGAGACTAGCAGCACAGATACGCAGTATTTT. The genes are TRBV5-4 and TRBJ2-3; 7 bases map to TRBD2. The J segment lost 0 bases and the V segment lost 0 bases, leaving 7 bases of the junction unmatched. The CDR3 runs to 17 residues. From germline, CDR1 is SGHNT and CDR2 YYREEE (reference sequence).